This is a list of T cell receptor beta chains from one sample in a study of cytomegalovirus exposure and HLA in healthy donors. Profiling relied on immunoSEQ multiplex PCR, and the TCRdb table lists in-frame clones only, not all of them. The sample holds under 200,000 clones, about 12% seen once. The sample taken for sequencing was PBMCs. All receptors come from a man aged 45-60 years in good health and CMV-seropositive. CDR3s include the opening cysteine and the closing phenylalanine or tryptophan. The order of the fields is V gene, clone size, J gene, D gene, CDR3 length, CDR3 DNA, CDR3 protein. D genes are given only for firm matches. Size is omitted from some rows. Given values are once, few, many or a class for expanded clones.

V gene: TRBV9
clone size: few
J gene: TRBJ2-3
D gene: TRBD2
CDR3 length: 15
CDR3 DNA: TGTGCCAGCAGCGCCTCTAGCGGGCGCACAGATACGCAGTATTTT
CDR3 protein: CASSASSGRTDTQYF

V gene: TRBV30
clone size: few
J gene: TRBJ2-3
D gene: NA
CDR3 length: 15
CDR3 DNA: TGTGCCTGGAGTCGGGGCGGGGGCTCCACAGATACGCAGTATTTT
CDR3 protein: CAWSRGGGSTDTQYF

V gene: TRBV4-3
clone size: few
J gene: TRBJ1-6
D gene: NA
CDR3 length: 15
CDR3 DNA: TGCGCCAGCAGCCAAGGGGGGGGTAATAGATCACCCCTCCACTTT
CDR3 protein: CASSQGGGNRSPLHF

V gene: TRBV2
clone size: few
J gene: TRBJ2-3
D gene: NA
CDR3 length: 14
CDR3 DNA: TGTGCCAGCAGTGTCGTCAGGGGCACAGATACGCAGTATTTT
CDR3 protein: CASSVVRGTDTQYF

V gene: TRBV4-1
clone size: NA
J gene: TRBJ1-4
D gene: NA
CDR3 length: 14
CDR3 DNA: TGCGCCAGCAGCCAACCTCAGGGTCATGAAAAACTGTTTTTT
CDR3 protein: CASSQPQGHEKLFF

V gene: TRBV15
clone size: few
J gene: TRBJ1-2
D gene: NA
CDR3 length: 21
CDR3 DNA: TGTGCCACCAGCAGAGAGATCCCAGAGGGCGCCAGTTTTGGCGATTTCTATGGCTACACCTTC
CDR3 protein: CATSREIPEGASFGDFYGYTF

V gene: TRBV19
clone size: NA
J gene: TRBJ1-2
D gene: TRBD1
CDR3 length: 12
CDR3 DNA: TGTGCCACCCCGGACAGGGACAATGGCTACACCTTC
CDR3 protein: CATPDRDNGYTF

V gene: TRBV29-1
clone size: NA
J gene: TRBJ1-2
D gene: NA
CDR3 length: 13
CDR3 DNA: TGCAGCGTTGAATCGATAGCGACGGTTGGCTACACCTTC
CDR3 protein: CSVESIATVGYTF

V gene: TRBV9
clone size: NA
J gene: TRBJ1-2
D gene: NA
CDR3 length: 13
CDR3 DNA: TGTGCCAGCAGCCCAAGGACATCATATGGCTACACCTTC
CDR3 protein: CASSPRTSYGYTF

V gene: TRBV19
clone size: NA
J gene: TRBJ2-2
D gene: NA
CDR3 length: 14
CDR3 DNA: TGTGCCAGTAGTCCCCAGGATGTGGCCGGGGAGCTGTTTTTT
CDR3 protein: CASSPQDVAGELFF

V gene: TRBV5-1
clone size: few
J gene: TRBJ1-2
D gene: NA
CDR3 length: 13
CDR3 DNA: TGCGCCAGCAGCTTGGTTCTAGGGGCAGGCTACACCTTC
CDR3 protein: CASSLVLGAGYTF

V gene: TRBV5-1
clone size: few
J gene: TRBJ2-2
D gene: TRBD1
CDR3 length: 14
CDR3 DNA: TGCGCCAGCAGCCTCGGACAGGGGGCCGGGGAGCTGTTTTTT
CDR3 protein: CASSLGQGAGELFF

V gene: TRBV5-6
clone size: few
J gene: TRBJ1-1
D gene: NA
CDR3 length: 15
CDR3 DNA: TGTGCCAGCAGCTGGGGGGACGGGGGATGGACTGAAGCTTTCTTT
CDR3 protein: CASSWGDGGWTEAFF

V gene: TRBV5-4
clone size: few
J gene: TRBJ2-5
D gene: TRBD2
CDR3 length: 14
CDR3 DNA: TGTGCCAGCAGCCTAGCGGGGGGACAAGAGACCCAGTACTTC
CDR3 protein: CASSLAGGQETQYF

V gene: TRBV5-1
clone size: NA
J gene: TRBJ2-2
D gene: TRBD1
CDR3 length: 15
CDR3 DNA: TGCGCCAGCAGCACCACGACAGGGTTCAGCGGGGAGCTGTTTTTT
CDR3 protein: CASSTTTGFSGELFF

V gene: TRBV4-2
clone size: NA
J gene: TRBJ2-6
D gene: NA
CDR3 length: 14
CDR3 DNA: TGTGCCAGCAGCATAGCATCTGGGGCCAACGTCCTGACTTTC
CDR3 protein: CASSIASGANVLTF

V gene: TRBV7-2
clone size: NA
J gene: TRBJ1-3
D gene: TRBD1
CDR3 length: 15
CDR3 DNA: TGTGCCAGCAGCTTAGGACAGGGGTGGGGAAACACCATATATTTT
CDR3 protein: CASSLGQGWGNTIYF

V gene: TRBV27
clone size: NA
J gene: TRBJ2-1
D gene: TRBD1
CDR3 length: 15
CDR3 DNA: TGTGCCAGCAGCTCGGACAGGGGGACCTACAATGAGCAGTTCTTC
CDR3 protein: CASSSDRGTYNEQFF

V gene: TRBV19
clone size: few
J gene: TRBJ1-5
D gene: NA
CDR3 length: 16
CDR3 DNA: TGTGCCAGTAGCGGCCAGACTCTTTATAGCAATCAGCCCCAGCATTTT
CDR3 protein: CASSGQTLYSNQPQHF

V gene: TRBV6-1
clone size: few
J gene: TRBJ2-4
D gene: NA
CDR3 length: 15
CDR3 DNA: TGTGCCAGCAGTGAAGCGGGTCAGGGGAAAAACATTCAGTACTTC
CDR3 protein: CASSEAGQGKNIQYF

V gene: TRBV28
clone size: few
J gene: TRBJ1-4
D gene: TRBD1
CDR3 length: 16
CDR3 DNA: TGTGCCAGCAGTCCCCGCAGGGGGTGGTCTAATGAAAAACTGTTTTTT
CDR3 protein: CASSPRRGWSNEKLFF

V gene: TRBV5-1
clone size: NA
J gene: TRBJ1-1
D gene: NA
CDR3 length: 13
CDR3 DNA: TGCGCCAGCAGCCCGACAGGGAACACTGAAGCTTTCTTT
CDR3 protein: CASSPTGNTEAFF

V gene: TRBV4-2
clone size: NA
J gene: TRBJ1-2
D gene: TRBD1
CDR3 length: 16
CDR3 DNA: TGTGCCAGCAGCCAAGACCCGGGACAGCTTAGATATGGCTACACCTTC
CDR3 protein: CASSQDPGQLRYGYTF

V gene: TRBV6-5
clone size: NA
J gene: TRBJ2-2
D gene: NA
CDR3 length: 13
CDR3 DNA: TGTGCCAGCAGGCGAAAGGGGAAGGGGGAGCTGTTTTTT
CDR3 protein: CASRRKGKGELFF

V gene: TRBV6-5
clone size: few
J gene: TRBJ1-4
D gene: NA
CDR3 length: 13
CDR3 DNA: TGTGCCGCGAGGCGGGCAACTAATGAAAAACTGTTTTTT
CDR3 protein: CAARRATNEKLFF

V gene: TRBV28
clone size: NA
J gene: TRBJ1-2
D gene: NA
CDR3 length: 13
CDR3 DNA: TGTGCCAGCAGCTTACGGGTTGCCTATGGCTACACCTTC
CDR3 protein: CASSLRVAYGYTF

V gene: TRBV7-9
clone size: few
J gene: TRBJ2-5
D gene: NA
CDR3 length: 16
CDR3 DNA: TGTGCCAGCAGCTTAGACGGGGCGGGGCAGGAAGAGACCCAGTACTTC
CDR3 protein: CASSLDGAGQEETQYF

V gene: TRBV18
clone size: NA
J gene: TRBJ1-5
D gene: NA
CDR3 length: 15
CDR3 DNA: TGTGCCAGCTCACCGCCTGGGGCGGGCAATCAGCCCCAGCATTTT
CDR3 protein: CASSPPGAGNQPQHF

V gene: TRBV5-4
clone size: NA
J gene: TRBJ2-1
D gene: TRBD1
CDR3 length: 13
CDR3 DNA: TGTGCCAGCAGCCCGGGACAGGGTTTTGAGCAGTTCTTC
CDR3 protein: CASSPGQGFEQFF

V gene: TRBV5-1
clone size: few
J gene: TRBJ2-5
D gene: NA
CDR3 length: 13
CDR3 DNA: TGCGCCAGCAGCTACGGGTCAGGGGAGACCCAGTACTTC
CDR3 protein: CASSYGSGETQYF